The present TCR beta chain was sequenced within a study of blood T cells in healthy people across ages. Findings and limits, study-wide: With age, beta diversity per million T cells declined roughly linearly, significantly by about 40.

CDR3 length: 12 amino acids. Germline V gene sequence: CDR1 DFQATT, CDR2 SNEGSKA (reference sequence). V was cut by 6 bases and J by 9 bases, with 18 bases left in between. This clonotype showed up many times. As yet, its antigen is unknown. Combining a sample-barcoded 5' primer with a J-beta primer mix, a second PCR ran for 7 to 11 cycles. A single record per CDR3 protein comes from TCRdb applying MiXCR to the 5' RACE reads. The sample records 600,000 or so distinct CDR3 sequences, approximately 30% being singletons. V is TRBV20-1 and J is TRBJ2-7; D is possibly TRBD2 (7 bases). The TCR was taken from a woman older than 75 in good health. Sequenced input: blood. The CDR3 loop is CSAGGGSGGQYF. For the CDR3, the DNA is TGCAGTGCGGGGGGGGGCTCCGGCGGGCAGTACTTC.